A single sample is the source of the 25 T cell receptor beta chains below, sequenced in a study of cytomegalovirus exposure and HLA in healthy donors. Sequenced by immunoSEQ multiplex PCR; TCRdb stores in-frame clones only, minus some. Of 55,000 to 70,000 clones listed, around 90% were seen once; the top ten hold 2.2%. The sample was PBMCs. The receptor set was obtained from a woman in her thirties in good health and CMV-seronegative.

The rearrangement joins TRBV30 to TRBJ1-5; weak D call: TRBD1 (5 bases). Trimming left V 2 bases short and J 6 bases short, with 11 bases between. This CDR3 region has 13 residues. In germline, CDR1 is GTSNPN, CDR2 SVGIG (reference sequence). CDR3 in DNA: TGTGCCTGGAGTCTAGTCGGGGGTCAGCCCCAGCATTTT. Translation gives CAWSLVGGQPQHF.

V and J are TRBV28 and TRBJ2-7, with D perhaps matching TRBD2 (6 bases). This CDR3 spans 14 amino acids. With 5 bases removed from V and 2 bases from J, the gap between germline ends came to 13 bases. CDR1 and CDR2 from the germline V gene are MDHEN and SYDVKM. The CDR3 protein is CASSPVADAYEQYF. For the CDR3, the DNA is TGTGCCAGCAGTCCAGTAGCGGACGCCTACGAGCAGTACTTC.

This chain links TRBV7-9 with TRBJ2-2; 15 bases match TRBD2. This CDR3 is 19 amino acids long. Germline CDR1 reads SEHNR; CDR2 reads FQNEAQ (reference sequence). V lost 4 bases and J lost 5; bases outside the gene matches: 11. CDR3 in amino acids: CASSSGLAGGLGSTGELFF. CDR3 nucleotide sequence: TGTGCCAGCAGCTCAGGACTAGCGGGAGGGCTTGGAAGTACCGGGGAGCTGTTTTTT.

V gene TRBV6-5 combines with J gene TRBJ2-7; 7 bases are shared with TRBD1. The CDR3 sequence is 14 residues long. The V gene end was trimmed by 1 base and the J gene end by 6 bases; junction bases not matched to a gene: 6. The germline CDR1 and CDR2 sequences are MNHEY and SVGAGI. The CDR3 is CASSYFRGTFEQYF. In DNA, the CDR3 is TGTGCCAGCAGTTACTTCAGGGGGACATTCGAGCAGTACTTC.

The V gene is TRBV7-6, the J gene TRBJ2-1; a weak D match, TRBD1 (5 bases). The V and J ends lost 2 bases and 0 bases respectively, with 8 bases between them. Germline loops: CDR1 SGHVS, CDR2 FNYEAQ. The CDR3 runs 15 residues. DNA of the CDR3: TGTGCCAGCAGCTTAAGGGGCAGCTCCTACAATGAGCAGTTCTTC. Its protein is CASSLRGSSYNEQFF.

CDR3 region: CARIIFGTDRLLNYGYTF. The CDR3 coding sequence is TGTGCCAGAATAATCTTCGGCACAGACAGGCTATTAAACTATGGCTACACCTTC. The J gene is TRBJ1-2, the V gene TRBV5-3; TRBD1 is a possible D gene (6 bases). TRBV5-3 is an open reading frame, and its role is uncertain. The CDR3 sequence is 18 residues long. V lost 6 bases, J lost 2 bases, and 26 bases lay in between.

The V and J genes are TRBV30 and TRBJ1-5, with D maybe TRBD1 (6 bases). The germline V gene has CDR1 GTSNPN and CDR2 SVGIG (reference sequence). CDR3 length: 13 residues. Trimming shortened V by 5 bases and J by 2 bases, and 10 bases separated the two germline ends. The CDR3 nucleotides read TGTGCCTGGGTACAGGGAGGCAATCAGCCCCAGCATTTT. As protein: CAWVQGGNQPQHF.

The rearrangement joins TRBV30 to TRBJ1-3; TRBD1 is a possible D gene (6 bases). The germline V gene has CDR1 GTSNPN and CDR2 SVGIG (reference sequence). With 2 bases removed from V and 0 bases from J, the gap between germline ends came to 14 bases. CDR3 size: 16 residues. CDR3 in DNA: TGTGCCTGGAGTCCTCCTGGGACATCCTCTGGAAACACCATATATTTT. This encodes CAWSPPGTSSGNTIYF.

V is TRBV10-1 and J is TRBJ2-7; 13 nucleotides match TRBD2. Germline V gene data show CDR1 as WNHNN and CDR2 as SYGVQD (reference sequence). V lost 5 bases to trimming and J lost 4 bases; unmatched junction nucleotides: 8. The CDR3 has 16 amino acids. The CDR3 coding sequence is TGCGCCAGCAGTACTCGTCGGACTAGCGGGAGTTACGAGCAGTACTTC. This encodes CASSTRRTSGSYEQYF.

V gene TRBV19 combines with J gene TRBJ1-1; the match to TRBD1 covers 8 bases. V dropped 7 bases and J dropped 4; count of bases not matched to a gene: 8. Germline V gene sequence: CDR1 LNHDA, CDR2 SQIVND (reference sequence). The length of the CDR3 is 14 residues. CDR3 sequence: CASNLRGRITEAFF. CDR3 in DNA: TGTGCCAGTAATCTCAGGGGGCGAATCACTGAAGCTTTCTTT.

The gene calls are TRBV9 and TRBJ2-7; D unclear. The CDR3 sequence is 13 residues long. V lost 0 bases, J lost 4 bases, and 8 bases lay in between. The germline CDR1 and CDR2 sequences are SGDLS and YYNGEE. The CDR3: CASSVDTVYEQYF. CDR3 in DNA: TGTGCCAGCAGCGTAGACACCGTATACGAGCAGTACTTC.

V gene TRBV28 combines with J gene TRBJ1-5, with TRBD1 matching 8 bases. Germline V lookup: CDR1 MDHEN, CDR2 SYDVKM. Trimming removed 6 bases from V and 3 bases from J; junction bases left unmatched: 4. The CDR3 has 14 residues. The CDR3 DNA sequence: TGTGCCAGCAGGACGACAGGGGCCAATCAGCCCCAGCATTTT. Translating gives CASRTTGANQPQHF.

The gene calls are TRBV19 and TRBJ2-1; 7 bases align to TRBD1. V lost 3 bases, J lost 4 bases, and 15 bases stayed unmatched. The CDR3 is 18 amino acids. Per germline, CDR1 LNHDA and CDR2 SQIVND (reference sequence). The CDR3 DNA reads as TGTGCCAGTAGTATGGGTTGGGGGACAGCGAACTTTTACAATGAGCAGTTCTTC. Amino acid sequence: CASSMGWGTANFYNEQFF.

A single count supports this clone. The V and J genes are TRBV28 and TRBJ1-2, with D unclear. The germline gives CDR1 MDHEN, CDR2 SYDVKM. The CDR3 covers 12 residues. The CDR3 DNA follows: TGTGCTAGTGCCCGGGGTAACTATGGCTACACCTTC. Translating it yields CASARGNYGYTF.

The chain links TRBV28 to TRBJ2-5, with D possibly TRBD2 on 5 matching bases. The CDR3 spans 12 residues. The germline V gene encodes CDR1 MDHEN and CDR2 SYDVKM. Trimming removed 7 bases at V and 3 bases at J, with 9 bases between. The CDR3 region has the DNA TGTGCCAGCACGGACGGGAAAGAGACCCAGTACTTC. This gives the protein CASTDGKETQYF.

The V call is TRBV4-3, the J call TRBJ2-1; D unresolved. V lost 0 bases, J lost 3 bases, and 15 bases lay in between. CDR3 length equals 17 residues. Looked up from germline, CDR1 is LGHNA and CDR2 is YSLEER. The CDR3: CASSQDTPNNRYNEQFF. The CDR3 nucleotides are TGCGCCAGCAGCCAAGATACACCCAATAACCGCTACAATGAGCAGTTCTTC.

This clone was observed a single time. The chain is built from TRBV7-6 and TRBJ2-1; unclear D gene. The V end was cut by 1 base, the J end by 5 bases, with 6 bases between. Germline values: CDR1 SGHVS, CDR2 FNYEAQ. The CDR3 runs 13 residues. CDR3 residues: CASSLGRDNEQFF. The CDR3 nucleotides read TGTGCCAGCAGCTTAGGTAGAGACAATGAGCAGTTCTTC. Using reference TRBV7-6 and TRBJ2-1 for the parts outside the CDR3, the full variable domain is GAGVSQSPRYKVTKRGQDVALRCDPISGHVSLYWYRQALGQGPEFLTYFNYEAQQDKSGLPNDRFSAERPEGSISTLTIQRTEQRDSAMYRCASSLGRDNEQFFGPGTRLTVL.

The CDR3 DNA is TGTGCCAGCAGCTTTTCCGGGAACCATGGCTACACCTTC. It encodes CASSFSGNHGYTF. This rearrangement joins TRBV7-9 to TRBJ1-2; D ambiguous. The CDR3 sequence is 13 residues long. V lost 3 bases and J 6 bases, leaving 11 bases between the germline ends. Germline V gives CDR1 SEHNR, CDR2 FQNEAQ (reference sequence).

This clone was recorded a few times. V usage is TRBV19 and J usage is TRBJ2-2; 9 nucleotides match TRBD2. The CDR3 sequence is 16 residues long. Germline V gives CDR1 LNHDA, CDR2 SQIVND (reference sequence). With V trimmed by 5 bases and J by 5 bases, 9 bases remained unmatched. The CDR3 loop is CASSSAGGPRTGELFF. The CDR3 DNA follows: TGTGCCAGTAGTTCCGCGGGAGGGCCTAGGACCGGGGAGCTGTTTTTT. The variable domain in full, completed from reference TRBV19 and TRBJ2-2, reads DGGITQSPKYLFRKEGQNVTLSCEQNLNHDAMYWYRQDPGQGLRLIYYSQIVNDFQKGDIAEGYSVSREKKESFPLTVTSAQKNPTAFYLCASSSAGGPRTGELFFGEGSRLTVL.

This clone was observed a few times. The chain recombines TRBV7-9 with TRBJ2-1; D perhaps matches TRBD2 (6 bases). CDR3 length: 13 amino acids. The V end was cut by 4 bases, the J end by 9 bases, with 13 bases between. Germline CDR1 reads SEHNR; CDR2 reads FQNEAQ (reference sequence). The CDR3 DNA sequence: TGTGCCAGCAGCTCATGGACTATTGTTGAGCAGTTCTTC. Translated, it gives CASSSWTIVEQFF.

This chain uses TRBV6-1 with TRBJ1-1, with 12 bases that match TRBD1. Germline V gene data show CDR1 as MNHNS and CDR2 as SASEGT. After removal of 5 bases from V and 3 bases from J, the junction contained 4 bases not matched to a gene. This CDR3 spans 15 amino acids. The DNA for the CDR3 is TGTGCCAGCAGTCCCGGGACAGGGGGCTACACTGAAGCTTTCTTT. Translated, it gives CASSPGTGGYTEAFF.

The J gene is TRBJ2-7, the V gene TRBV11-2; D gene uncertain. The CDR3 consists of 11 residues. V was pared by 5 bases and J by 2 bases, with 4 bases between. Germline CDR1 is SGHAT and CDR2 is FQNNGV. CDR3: CASSPAYEQYF. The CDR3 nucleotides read TGTGCCAGCAGCCCCGCCTACGAGCAGTACTTC.

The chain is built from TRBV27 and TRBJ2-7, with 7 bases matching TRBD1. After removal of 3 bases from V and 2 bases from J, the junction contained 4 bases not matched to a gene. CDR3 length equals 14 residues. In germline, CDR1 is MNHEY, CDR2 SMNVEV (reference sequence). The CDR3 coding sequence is TGTGCCAGCAGTTTCGGGACAGATACCTACGAGCAGTACTTC. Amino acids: CASSFGTDTYEQYF.

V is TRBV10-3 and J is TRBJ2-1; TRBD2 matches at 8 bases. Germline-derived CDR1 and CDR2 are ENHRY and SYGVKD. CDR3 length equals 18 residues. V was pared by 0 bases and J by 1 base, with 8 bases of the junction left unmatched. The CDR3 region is CAISESLGSGVSYNEQFF. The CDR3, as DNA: TGTGCCATCAGTGAGTCGTTGGGTAGCGGGGTATCCTACAATGAGCAGTTCTTC.

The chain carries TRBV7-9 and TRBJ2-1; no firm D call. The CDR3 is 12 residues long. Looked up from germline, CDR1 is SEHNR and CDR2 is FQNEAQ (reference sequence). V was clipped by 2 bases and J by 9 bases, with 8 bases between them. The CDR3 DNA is TGTGCCAGCAGCTTACTCGAGTTTGAGCAGTTCTTC. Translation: CASSLLEFEQFF.